These T cell receptor beta chains were read from a single sample in a study of T cell responses to AZD1222 COVID-19 vaccine. Clones were sequenced by immunoSEQ multiplex PCR, and TCRdb holds only the in-frame ones, with some missing. The sample lists about 120,000 clones; around 90% were seen once. Sequencing was performed on peripheral blood, taken 28 days after the second AZD1222 dose. Source of these receptors: an adult who received the AZD1222 COVID-19 vaccine. CDR3s include the opening cysteine and the closing phenylalanine or tryptophan. The D gene is left open where the match is weak. Only part of the rows carry a size: once, few, many, or a class if the clone is expanded.

clone size	J gene	D gene	V gene	CDR3 DNA	CDR3 protein
few	TRBJ2-2	-	TRBV7-6	TGTGCCAGCAGCACCCCTAGAGGAGGAACCGGGGAGCTGTTTTTT	CASSTPRGGTGELFF
-	TRBJ2-2	-	TRBV7-3	TGTGCCAGCAGCTTACAGGGAGCGTCCGGGGAGCTGTTTTTT	CASSLQGASGELFF
-	TRBJ1-6	TRBD1	TRBV19	TGTGCCACTACAGGGGGCCTTAATTCACCCCTCCACTTT	CATTGGLNSPLHF
-	TRBJ1-1	-	TRBV5-1	TGCGCCAGCAGCTCCCAGGGCAATATGAACACTGAAGCTTTCTTT	CASSSQGNMNTEAFF
-	TRBJ2-6	-	TRBV7-8	TGTGCCAGCAGCTCCGGGGGCTCTGGGGCCAACGTCCTGACTTTC	CASSSGGSGANVLTF
-	TRBJ2-7	-	TRBV5-6	TGTGCCAGCAGCTTGGCCCCCGGACCGCAGTACTTC	CASSLAPGPQYF
-	TRBJ2-2	-	TRBV6-5	TGTGCCAGCAGTTACTCGTCGACTGTCAGCACCGGGGAGCTGTTTTTT	CASSYSSTVSTGELFF
-	TRBJ1-5	-	TRBV23-1	TGCGCCAGCAGTCAATCAGATAAAGGGGTGAGCAATCAGCCCCAGCATTTT	CASSQSDKGVSNQPQHF
few	TRBJ1-2	-	TRBV4-1	TGCGCCAGCAGCCACCCTAGGGGCCTTAACTATGGCTACACCTTC	CASSHPRGLNYGYTF
-	TRBJ1-4	-	TRBV18	TGTGCCAGCGTCATGGAACGGGCAACTAATGAAAAACTGTTTTTT	CASVMERATNEKLFF
-	TRBJ1-4	-	TRBV19	TGTGCCAGTAGTATAAATCTGTCCAGTCGGCTCTACGAAAAACTGTTTTTT	CASSINLSSRLYEKLFF
-	TRBJ2-5	-	TRBV11-2	TGTGCCAGCAGCTTAGGGCCTTGGGGGGAGACCCAGTACTTC	CASSLGPWGETQYF
-	TRBJ1-6	-	TRBV4-3	TGCGCCAGCAGCCAAGATTGGACGAATAATTCACCCCTCCACTTT	CASSQDWTNNSPLHF
-	TRBJ2-3	-	TRBV14	TGTGCCAGCAGCCTGGGATTGGGGGCTAGCACAGATACGCAGTATTTT	CASSLGLGASTDTQYF
few	TRBJ1-2	-	TRBV15	TGTGCCACCAGCAGAGATGTCGTGGTCAGGGTTGGGGATGGCTACACCTTC	CATSRDVVVRVGDGYTF
-	TRBJ2-7	TRBD2	TRBV7-2	TGTGCCACCACACTAGCGGGGGTCCCCTCCTACGAGCAGTACTTC	CATTLAGVPSYEQYF
-	TRBJ2-2	-	TRBV6-5	TGTGCCAGCAGTCGCCTTGGGGTCACCGGGGAGCTGTTTTTT	CASSRLGVTGELFF
-	TRBJ2-7	TRBD1	TRBV6-5	TGTGCCAGCAGGGGACAGGGAGTCGTCCACGAGCAGTACTTC	CASRGQGVVHEQYF
-	TRBJ2-2	-	TRBV6-5	TGTGCCAGCTCCCCGGGCCGGGGACGCACCGGGGAGCTGTTTTTT	CASSPGRGRTGELFF
-	TRBJ1-2	-	TRBV3-1/TRBV3-2	TGTGCCAGCAGCCAAGCCAGGGGCGCGGGTGGCTACACCTTC	CASSQARGAGGYTF
once	TRBJ1-2	-	TRBV29-1	TGCAGCGCAAGTGGAGGGTGGAACTATGGCTACACCTTC	CSASGGWNYGYTF
-	TRBJ1-1	-	TRBV7-9	TGTGCCAGCAGCTTTCTGGGCACTGAAGCTTTCTTT	CASSFLGTEAFF
-	TRBJ2-7	-	TRBV19	TGTGCCAGTAGTCCCCGCGAGGGCGAGCAGTACTTC	CASSPREGEQYF